A selection of T cell receptor beta chains follows, all from one sample in a study of shared clonotypes between healthy human individuals. Libraries were prepared by immunoSEQ multiplex PCR; TCRdb keeps only in-frame clonotypes and omits some of them. The repertoire holds approximately 2,000,000 clones, about 94% seen once, with 1.5% to 2% in the top ten. The sample consisted of naive CD8+ T cells from PBMCs. The source is a man aged 18 to 35 in good health. Some clones in this sample may be carry-over from other donors' samples. The CDR3 runs from the conserved cysteine through the conserved F or W. D genes are given only for firm matches. Rows may omit the clone size; those that give it use once, few, many or a size class.

CDR3 DNA	CDR3 protein	V gene	D gene	clone size	J gene	CDR3 length
TGCGCCAGCAGTGAGGGCACGACTGAAGCTTTCTTT	CASSEGTTEAFF	TRBV10-1	NA	NA	TRBJ1-1	12
TGTGCCAGCAGCTTAAGCCCGGGACAGACCTCCTACGAGCAGTACTTC	CASSLSPGQTSYEQYF	TRBV7-8	TRBD1	NA	TRBJ2-7	16
TGTGCCAGCAGTCCTACAGTATCCTACGAGCAGTACTTC	CASSPTVSYEQYF	TRBV27	NA	NA	TRBJ2-7	13
TGTGCCAGCAGCTCGGGGTTGCCAAATGAAAAACTGTTTTTT	CASSSGLPNEKLFF	TRBV11-2	NA	NA	TRBJ1-4	14
TGTGCCAGCATAGAAGGGAACACTGAAGCTTTCTTT	CASIEGNTEAFF	TRBV27	NA	few	TRBJ1-1	12
TGTGCCAGCAGCCCCGGGTCTCTAAAAAACATTCAGTACTTC	CASSPGSLKNIQYF	TRBV9	NA	NA	TRBJ2-4	14
TGTGCCAGTAGTATACGGGACAGGGCGAGGGATACGCAGTATTTT	CASSIRDRARDTQYF	TRBV19	TRBD1	NA	TRBJ2-3	15
TGTGCCTGGAACCTATGGGGTCCGGGCACTGAAGCTTTCTTT	CAWNLWGPGTEAFF	TRBV30	NA	NA	TRBJ1-1	14
TGTGCCAGCAGAAAAAGGGGGGGCTCTGGAAACACCATATATTTT	CASRKRGGSGNTIYF	TRBV27	NA	once	TRBJ1-3	15
TGCGCCAGCACCCCGGGACTAGCGGGAGCCCGGGAGCAGTACTTC	CASTPGLAGAREQYF	TRBV5-1	TRBD2	once	TRBJ2-7	15
TGTGCCAGCAGCGCTCCCCGGGAGAGATTTAACTATGGCTACACCTTC	CASSAPRERFNYGYTF	TRBV9	NA	NA	TRBJ1-2	16
TGTGCCAGCAGCTCAAGACAGTCCTCTGGAAACACCATATATTTT	CASSSRQSSGNTIYF	TRBV7-8	NA	NA	TRBJ1-3	15
TGTGCCAGCAGCCAAGTCATCACGCATGAGCAGTTCTTC	CASSQVITHEQFF	TRBV4-2	NA	NA	TRBJ2-1	13
TGTGCCAGTAAACGACAGGGCTCCTACAATGAGCAGTTCTTC	CASKRQGSYNEQFF	TRBV19	TRBD1	NA	TRBJ2-1	14
TGTGCCACATTAGACAGGGATACTTCTGGGGCCAACGTCCTGACTTTC	CATLDRDTSGANVLTF	TRBV10-3	TRBD1	NA	TRBJ2-6	16
TGTGCCAGCAGCCAAGAAACAGGGGACTATATCTACGAGCAGTACTTC	CASSQETGDYIYEQYF	TRBV14	NA	NA	TRBJ2-7	16
TGTGCCAGCAGCCCCAGCGTGGTTCGGGGGTATAGCAATCAGCCCCAGCATTTT	CASSPSVVRGYSNQPQHF	TRBV5-5	NA	NA	TRBJ1-5	18
TGCGCCAGCAGCCAACCTGGACTAGCGGGAGTTGAGCAGTACTTC	CASSQPGLAGVEQYF	TRBV4-1	TRBD2	NA	TRBJ2-7	15
TGTGCCAGCAGTGTGACAGGGCTAACTAGCGGGGGCTACGAGCAGTACTTC	CASSVTGLTSGGYEQYF	TRBV28	TRBD2	NA	TRBJ2-7	17
TGTGCCAGCAGTCCGAGACAGGGGAGAAGCGACGAGCAGTACTTC	CASSPRQGRSDEQYF	TRBV27	TRBD1	NA	TRBJ2-7	15
TGTGCCAGCAGTTTATCCCCGGGGACTAGTAGATACGAGCAGTACTTC	CASSLSPGTSRYEQYF	TRBV27	TRBD2	NA	TRBJ2-7	16
TGTGCCAGCAGCCTGACAGGGCCCAACACTGAAGCTTTCTTT	CASSLTGPNTEAFF	TRBV5-5	TRBD1	NA	TRBJ1-1	14
TGTGCCAGCAGAACCTCAGGTTGGGATCAGCCCCAGCATTTT	CASRTSGWDQPQHF	TRBV6-5	NA	NA	TRBJ1-5	14
TGTGCCAGCACGCCCGGGCCTCGCTCCTACGAGCAGTACTTC	CASTPGPRSYEQYF	TRBV28	NA	NA	TRBJ2-7	14
TGCAGCGTTGAGCTTGCGTCTAGAGAGGCAGATACGCAGTATTTT	CSVELASREADTQYF	TRBV29-1	NA	NA	TRBJ2-3	15
TGTGCCAGCAGGGGGGAAACTAGCGGGAGGGCGATGAATGAGCAGTTCTTC	CASRGETSGRAMNEQFF	TRBV28	TRBD2	NA	TRBJ2-1	17
TGTGCCAGCAGCGACAGGGGCACAGATACGCAGTATTTT	CASSDRGTDTQYF	TRBV7-8	TRBD1	NA	TRBJ2-3	13
TGTGCCAGCAGCTTGTTCGATGAGCAGTTCTTC	CASSLFDEQFF	TRBV5-4	NA	NA	TRBJ2-1	11